These 9 T cell receptor beta chains were sequenced from one sample in a study of CD8+CD57+ T cells in acquired aplastic anemia. TCR beta VDJ and CDR3 profiles were obtained from a genomic DNA template. One entry per CDR3 protein results from TCRdb running MiXCR on the reads. The sample shows tens of thousands of distinct CDR3 sequences, about three quarters of them seen only once. The specimen was sorted CD4+, CD8+, or CD8+CD57+ T cells (not recorded which) from PBMCs. Receptors were obtained from a human donor in good health, serving as a control.

This clonotype came up once. The V gene is TRBV2, the J gene TRBJ1-2; 10 positions match TRBD1. The CDR3 spans 16 residues. Germline loops: CDR1 SNHLY, CDR2 FYNNEI. V was clipped by 8 bases and J by 2 bases; unmatched bases: 11. CDR3 residues: CASYGTGDASNYGYTF. CDR3 coding DNA: TGTGCCAGCTACGGGACAGGGGACGCCTCCAACTATGGCTACACCTTC.

The CDR3 is CASRDRGSYNEQFF. The CDR3 DNA is TGTGCCAGCAGAGACAGGGGATCCTACAATGAGCAGTTCTTC. The rearrangement links TRBV2 to TRBJ2-1; 8 nucleotides agree with TRBD1. The J segment lost 1 base and the V segment lost 6 bases, leaving 2 bases of the junction unmatched. This CDR3 has 14 residues. From germline, CDR1 is SNHLY and CDR2 FYNNEI.

V is TRBV24-1 and J is TRBJ2-5, with 12 bases fitting TRBD2. This CDR3 contains 17 residues. With V trimmed by 1 base and J by 1 base, 3 bases remained unmatched. Germline CDR1 and CDR2: KGHDR and SFDVKD. The chain's CDR3 is CATSDFPSGGVQETQYF. CDR3 nucleotide sequence: TGTGCCACCAGTGATTTCCCTAGCGGGGGGGTCCAAGAGACCCAGTACTTC.

This clonotype is labeled medium-sized. The chain couples TRBV24-1 to TRBJ1-2; TRBD1 agrees at 9 bases. Germline CDR1 reads KGHDR; CDR2 reads SFDVKD. CDR3 length equals 13 residues. V was clipped by 7 bases and J by 4 bases; unmatched bases: 3. The DNA for the CDR3 is TGTGCCACCAGCGGGACAGGGCCCTATGGCTACACCTTC. It yields the protein CATSGTGPYGYTF.

This clonotype was counted a few times. This chain connects TRBV6-2 or TRBV6-3 to TRBJ2-1, with a tentative D call TRBD1 (6 bases). The length of the CDR3 is 15 residues. The V and J ends lost 8 bases and 9 bases respectively, with 23 bases between them. Germline loops: CDR1 MNHEY, CDR2 SVGEGT. DNA for the CDR3: TGTGCCAGCGGTTCGACAGGTACCATGGTCGGTGAGCAGTTCTTC. Its protein product is CASGSTGTMVGEQFF.

V is TRBV2 and J is TRBJ2-7; 13 bases line up with TRBD2. The J segment lost 0 bases and the V segment lost 7 bases, leaving 3 bases of the junction unmatched. The CDR3 totals 15 residues. In germline, CDR1 is SNHLY, CDR2 FYNNEI. Written as DNA, the CDR3 is TGTGCCAGCACCCGGACTAGCGGGAGCTCCTACGAGCAGTACTTC. This codes for CASTRTSGSSYEQYF.

As concerns this clonotype: One end of the junction does not line up with germline, which may come from a read error. The rearrangement uses TRBV19 and TRBJ2-1; D ambiguous. CDR1 is LNHDA and CDR2 is SQIVND in the germline V gene (reference sequence). This CDR3 comprises 15 residues. The CDR3 protein is CASSTMGFSHNEQFF. The CDR3 bases are TGCGCCAGTAGTACTATGGGATTCTCCCACAATGAGCAGTTCTTC.

This clonotype has ten or more counts. The chain employs TRBV5-1 and TRBJ2-3; TRBD1 matches at 11 bases. The CDR3 has 15 amino acids. The V gene's germline CDR1 is SGHRS and CDR2 YFSETQ. The trim removed 4 bases at V and 6 bases at J, leaving 7 bases unmatched. CDR3 nucleotides: TGCGCCAGCAGCACGGACAGGGGGCGGGAGGATACGCAGTATTTT. This encodes CASSTDRGREDTQYF.

The chain employs TRBV10-2 and TRBJ2-7; 7 nucleotides line up with TRBD1. With 6 bases clipped from V and 0 bases from J, the junction kept 8 bases outside the gene matches. Germline CDR1 WSHSY, CDR2 SAAADI. The CDR3 consists of 15 residues. The CDR3 DNA is TGCGCCAGCAGACCCGGGACAGTGAGCTCCTACGAGCAGTACTTC. It is translated as CASRPGTVSSYEQYF.